The 3 T cell receptor beta chains reported below all come from one sample, sequenced in a study of T cells in Graves' hyperthyroidism and ophthalmopathy. RNA transcripts served as the template for amplifying TCR beta CDR3 regions. The HTBI primer set was used in a first-round RT-PCR of the TCR CDR3. MiXCR, applied by TCRdb to the multiplex PCR reads, yields one record per CDR3 protein. This table has 750,000 to 950,000 distinct CDR3 sequences, approximately 40% appearing once. The sequencing input was blood. These receptors all stem from a young man with Graves' hyperthyroidism.

V and J are TRBV25-1 and TRBJ2-7, with a possible D match to TRBD2 (6 bases). The germline V gene encodes CDR1 MGHDK and CDR2 SYGVNS. Trimming took off 5 bases at V and 0 bases at J, with 14 bases between the two ends. The CDR3 loop spans 15 amino acids. Here the CDR3 DNA reads TGTGCCAGCAGTTTCAGTAGCGGAAGCTCCTACGAGCAGTACTTC. Its protein is CASSFSSGSSYEQYF.

With respect to this clonotype: Because the CDR3's place on the DNA is in doubt, the DNA is left out and the CDR3 is given as listed by TCRdb. The J gene is TRBJ1-4, the V gene TRBV7-3; the table's D call, TRBD1, has no DNA check behind it. From germline, CDR1 is SGHTA and CDR2 FQGTGA. 17 amino acids form the CDR3, both terminal residues included. The CDR3 sequence: CASSHKGRYRAMKNCFF.

This clonotype was seen more than once but under ten times. Written as DNA, the CDR3 is TGCGCCAGCAGCCAATTCATGAACACTGAAGCTTTCTTT. This gives the protein CASSQFMNTEAFF. The V call is TRBV4-1, the J call TRBJ1-1; D is unclear. With 2 bases removed from V and 0 bases from J, the gap between germline ends came to 4 bases. The CDR3 is 13 amino acids. Germline V gene sequence: CDR1 MGHRA, CDR2 YSYEKL.